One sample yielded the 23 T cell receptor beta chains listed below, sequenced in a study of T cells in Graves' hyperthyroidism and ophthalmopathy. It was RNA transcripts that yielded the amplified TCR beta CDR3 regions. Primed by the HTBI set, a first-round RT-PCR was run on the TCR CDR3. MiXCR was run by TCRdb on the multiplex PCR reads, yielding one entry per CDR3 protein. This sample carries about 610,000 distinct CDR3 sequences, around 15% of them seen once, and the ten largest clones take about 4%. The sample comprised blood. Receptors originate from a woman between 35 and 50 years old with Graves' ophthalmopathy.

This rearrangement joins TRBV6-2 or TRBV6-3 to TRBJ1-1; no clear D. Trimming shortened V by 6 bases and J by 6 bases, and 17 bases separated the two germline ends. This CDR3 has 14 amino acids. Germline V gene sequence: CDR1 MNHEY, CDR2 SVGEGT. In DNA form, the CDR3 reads TGTGCCAGCAGCCTTCTTGTATCTACGGCTGAAGCTTTCTTT. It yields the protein CASSLLVSTAEAFF.

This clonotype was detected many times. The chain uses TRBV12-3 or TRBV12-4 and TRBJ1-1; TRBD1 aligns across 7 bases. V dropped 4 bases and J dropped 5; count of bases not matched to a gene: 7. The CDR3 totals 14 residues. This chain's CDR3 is CASSSQGYVTEAFF. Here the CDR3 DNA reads TGTGCCAGCAGTTCACAGGGGTATGTAACTGAAGCTTTCTTT.

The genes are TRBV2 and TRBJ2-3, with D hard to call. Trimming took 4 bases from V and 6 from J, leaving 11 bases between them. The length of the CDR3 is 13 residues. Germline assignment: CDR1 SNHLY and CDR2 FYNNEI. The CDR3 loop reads CASSVSRLDTQYF. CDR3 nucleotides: TGTGCCAGCAGTGTCTCCAGACTTGATACGCAGTATTTT.

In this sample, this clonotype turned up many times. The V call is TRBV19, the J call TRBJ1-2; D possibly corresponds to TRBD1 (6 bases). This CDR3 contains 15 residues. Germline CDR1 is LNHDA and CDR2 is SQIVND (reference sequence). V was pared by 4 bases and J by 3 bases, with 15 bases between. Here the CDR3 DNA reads TGTGCCAGTAGTACCCCCGGACAGTATTACTATGGCTACACCTTC. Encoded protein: CASSTPGQYYYGYTF.

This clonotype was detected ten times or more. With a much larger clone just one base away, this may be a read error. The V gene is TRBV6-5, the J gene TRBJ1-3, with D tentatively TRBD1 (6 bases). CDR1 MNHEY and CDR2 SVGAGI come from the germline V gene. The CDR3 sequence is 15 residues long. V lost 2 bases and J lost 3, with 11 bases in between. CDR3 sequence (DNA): TGTGCCAGCAGTTACGGACAGAGCTTTGGAAACACCATATATTTT. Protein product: CASSYGQSFGNTIYF.

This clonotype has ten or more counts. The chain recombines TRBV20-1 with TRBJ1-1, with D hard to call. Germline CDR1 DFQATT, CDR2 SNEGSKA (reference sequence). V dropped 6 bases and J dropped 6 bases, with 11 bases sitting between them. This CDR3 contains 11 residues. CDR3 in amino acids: CSARKGAEAFF. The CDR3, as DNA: TGCAGTGCAAGGAAGGGAGCTGAAGCTTTCTTT.

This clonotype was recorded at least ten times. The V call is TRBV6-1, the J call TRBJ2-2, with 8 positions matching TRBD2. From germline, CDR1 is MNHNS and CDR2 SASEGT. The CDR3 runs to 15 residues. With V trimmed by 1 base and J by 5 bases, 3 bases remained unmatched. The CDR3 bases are TGTGCCAGCAGTGAAGGGCCGGGAGGGACCGGGGAGCTGTTTTTT. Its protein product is CASSEGPGGTGELFF.

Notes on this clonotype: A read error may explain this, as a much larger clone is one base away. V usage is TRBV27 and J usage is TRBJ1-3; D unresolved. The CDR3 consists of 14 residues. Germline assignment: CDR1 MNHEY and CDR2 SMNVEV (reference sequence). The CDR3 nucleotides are TGTGCCAGCAGTTCCCCATCGTGTGGAGACACCATATATTTT. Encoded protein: CASSSPSCGDTIYF.

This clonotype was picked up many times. The CDR3 protein is CASSLWGSNQPQHF. The CDR3 DNA is TGTGCCAGCAGTTTATGGGGGAGCAATCAGCCCCAGCATTTT. V is TRBV28 and J is TRBJ1-5; D call uncertain. This CDR3 is 14 amino acids long. Germline loops: CDR1 MDHEN, CDR2 SYDVKM. With 0 bases removed from V and 1 base from J, the gap between germline ends came to 4 bases.

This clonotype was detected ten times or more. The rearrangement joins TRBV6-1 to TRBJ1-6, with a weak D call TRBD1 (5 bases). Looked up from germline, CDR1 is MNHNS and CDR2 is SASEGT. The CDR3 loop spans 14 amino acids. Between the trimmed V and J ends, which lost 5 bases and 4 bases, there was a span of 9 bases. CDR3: CASSLGDYNSPLHF. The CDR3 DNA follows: TGTGCCAGCAGTCTGGGGGATTATAATTCACCCCTCCACTTT.

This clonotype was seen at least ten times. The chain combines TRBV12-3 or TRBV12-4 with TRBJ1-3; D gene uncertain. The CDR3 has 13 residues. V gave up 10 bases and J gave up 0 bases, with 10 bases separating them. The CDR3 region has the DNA TGTGCCACCTACCCCGACTCTGGAAACACCATATATTTT. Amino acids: CATYPDSGNTIYF.

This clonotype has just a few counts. CDR3 in amino acids: CAISRDRGYEQYF. Here the CDR3 DNA reads TGTGCCATCAGTCGGGACAGGGGCTACGAGCAGTACTTC. V gene TRBV10-3 combines with J gene TRBJ2-7, with TRBD1 matching over 10 bases. Unmatched junction bases numbered 1, after V lost 5 bases and J lost 3 bases. CDR3 size: 13 residues. CDR1 and CDR2 from the germline V gene are ENHRY and SYGVKD.

Here the CDR3 DNA reads TGTGCCAGCAGTGAATACACTAGCGGGAGCCAGACCCAGTACTTC. It yields the protein CASSEYTSGSQTQYF. The rearrangement uses TRBV6-1 and TRBJ2-5; 11 positions match TRBD2. The trim removed 2 bases at V and 6 bases at J, leaving 5 bases unmatched. CDR1 and CDR2 from the germline V gene are MNHNS and SASEGT. This CDR3 spans 15 amino acids.

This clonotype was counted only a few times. The CDR3 DNA reads TGTGCCAGCAGCTTATACTCCGGGCCCCAAGAGACCCAGTACTTC. Translation: CASSLYSGPQETQYF. The rearrangement joins TRBV11-2 to TRBJ2-5, with D hard to call. The CDR3 is 15 amino acids. From germline, CDR1 is SGHAT and CDR2 FQNNGV. Trimming took 2 bases from V and 1 from J, leaving 11 bases between them. The variable domain in full, completed from reference TRBV11-2 and TRBJ2-5, reads EAGVAQSPRYKIIEKRQSVAFWCNPISGHATLYWYQQILGQGPKLLIQFQNNGVVDDSQLPKDRFSAERLKGVDSTLKIQPAKLEDSAVYLCASSLYSGPQETQYFGPGTRLLVL.

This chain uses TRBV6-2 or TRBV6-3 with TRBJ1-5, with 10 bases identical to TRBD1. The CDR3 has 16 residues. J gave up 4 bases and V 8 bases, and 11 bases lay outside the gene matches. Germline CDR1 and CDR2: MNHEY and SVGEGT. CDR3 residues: CASRPPGTGANQPQHF. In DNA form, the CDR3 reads TGTGCCAGCCGTCCCCCCGGGACAGGGGCAAATCAGCCCCAGCATTTT.

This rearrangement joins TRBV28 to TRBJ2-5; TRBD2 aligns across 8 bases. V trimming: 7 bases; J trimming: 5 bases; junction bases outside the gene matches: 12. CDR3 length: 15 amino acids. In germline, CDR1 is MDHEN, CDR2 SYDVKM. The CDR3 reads CASNGGDKGKETQYF. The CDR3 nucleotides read TGTGCCAGCAACGGGGGGGACAAGGGGAAGGAGACCCAGTACTTC.

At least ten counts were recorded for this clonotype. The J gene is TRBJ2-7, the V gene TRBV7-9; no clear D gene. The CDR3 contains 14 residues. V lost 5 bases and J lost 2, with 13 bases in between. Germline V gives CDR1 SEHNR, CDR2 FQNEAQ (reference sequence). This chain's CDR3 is CASSVVGGAYEQYF. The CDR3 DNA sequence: TGTGCCAGCAGCGTGGTGGGCGGCGCCTACGAGCAGTACTTC.

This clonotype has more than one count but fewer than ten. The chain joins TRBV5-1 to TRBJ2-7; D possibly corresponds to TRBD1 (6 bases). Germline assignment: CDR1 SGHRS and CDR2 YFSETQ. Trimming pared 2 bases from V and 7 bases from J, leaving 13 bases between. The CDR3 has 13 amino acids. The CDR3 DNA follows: TGCGCCAGCAGCTTACTGGGGGCGAGTGAGCAGTACTTC. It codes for CASSLLGASEQYF.

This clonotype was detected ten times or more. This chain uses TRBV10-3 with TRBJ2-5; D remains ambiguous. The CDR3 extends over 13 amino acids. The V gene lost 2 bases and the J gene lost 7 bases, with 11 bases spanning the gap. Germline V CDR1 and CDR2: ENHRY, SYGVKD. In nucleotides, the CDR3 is TGTGCCATCAGTGAGACGGGCCCTGGGACCCAGTACTTC. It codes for CAISETGPGTQYF.

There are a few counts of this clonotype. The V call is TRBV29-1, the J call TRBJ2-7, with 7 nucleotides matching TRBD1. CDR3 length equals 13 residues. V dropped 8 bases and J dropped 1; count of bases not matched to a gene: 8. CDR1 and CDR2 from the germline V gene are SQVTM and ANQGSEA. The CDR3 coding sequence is TGCAGCACTGGGACAGCCTCATCCTACGAGCAGTACTTC. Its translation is CSTGTASSYEQYF.

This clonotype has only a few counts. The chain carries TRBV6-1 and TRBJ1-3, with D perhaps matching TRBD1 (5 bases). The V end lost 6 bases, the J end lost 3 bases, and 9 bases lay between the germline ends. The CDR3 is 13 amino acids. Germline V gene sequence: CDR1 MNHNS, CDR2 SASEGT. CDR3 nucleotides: TGTGCCAGCAGACAGGTTCGTGGAAACACCATATATTTT. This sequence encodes CASRQVRGNTIYF.

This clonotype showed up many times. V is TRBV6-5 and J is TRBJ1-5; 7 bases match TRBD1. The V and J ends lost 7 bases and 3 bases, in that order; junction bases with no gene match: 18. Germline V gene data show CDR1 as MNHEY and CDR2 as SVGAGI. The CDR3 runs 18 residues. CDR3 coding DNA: TGTGCCAGCATCAAACGTGGGACAGACTCTACCTTCAATCAGCCCCAGCATTTT. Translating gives CASIKRGTDSTFNQPQHF.

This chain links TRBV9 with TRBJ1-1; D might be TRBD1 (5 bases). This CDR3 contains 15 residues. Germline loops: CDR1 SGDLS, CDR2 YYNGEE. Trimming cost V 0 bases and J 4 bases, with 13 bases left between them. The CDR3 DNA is TGTGCCAGCAGCGTAGGGGGGGGAGGGGCCACTGAAGCTTTCTTT. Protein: CASSVGGGGATEAFF.